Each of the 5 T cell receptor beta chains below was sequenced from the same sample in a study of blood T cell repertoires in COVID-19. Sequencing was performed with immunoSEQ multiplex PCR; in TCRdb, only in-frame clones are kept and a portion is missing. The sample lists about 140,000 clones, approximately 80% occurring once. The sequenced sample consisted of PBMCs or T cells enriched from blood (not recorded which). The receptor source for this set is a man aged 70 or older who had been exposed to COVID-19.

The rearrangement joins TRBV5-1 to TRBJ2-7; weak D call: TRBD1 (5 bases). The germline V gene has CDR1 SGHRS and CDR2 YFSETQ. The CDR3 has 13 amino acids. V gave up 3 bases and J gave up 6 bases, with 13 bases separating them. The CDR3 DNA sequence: TGCGCCAGCAGCTGGACCCAGGGTGGCGAGCAGTACTTC. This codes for CASSWTQGGEQYF.

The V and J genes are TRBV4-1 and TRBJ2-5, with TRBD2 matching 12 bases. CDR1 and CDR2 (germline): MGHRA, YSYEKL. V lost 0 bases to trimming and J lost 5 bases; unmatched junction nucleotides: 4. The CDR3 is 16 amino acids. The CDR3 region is CASSQERLAGVETQYF. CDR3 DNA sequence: TGCGCCAGCAGCCAAGAGAGACTAGCGGGAGTGGAGACCCAGTACTTC.

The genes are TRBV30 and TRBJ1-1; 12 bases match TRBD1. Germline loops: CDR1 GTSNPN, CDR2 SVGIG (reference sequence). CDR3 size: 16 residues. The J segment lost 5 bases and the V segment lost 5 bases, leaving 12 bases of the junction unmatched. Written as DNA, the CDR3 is TGTGCCTGGGGGGACAGGGGGCGATCTTCGGGGACTGAAGCTTTCTTT. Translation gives CAWGDRGRSSGTEAFF.

CDR3 bases: TGTGCCAGCAGCTTATCGACAGGACAACGGGCCCAGCATTTT. This sequence encodes CASSLSTGQRAQHF. The chain has TRBV7-2 and TRBJ1-5, with TRBD1 as a possible D gene (6 bases). This CDR3 comprises 14 residues. Germline V gene data show CDR1 as SGHTA and CDR2 as FQGNSA. V was pared by 2 bases and J by 11 bases, with 16 bases between.

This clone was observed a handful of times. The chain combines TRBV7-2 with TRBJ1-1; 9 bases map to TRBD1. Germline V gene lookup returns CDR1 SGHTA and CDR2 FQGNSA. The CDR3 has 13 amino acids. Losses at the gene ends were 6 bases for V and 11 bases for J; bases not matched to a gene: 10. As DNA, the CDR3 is TGTGCCAGCAGGGATTCGACAGGGGGGAAGGCTTTCTTT. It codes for CASRDSTGGKAFF.